Listed below are T cell receptor beta chains from one sample, sequenced in a study of blood T cell repertoires in COVID-19. Sequencing used immunoSEQ multiplex PCR; TCRdb keeps in-frame clones, though not all of them. Of tens of thousands of clones in the sample, roughly 89% were seen once. Material: peripheral blood. The receptors come from a man in his 60s with COVID-19, enrolled during active disease. Both conserved end residues are part of each CDR3. The D gene is left open where the match is weak. Size is omitted from some rows. Given values are once, few, many or a class for expanded clones.

J gene,CDR3 length,clone size,D gene,V gene,CDR3 protein,CDR3 DNA
TRBJ2-7,15,.,TRBD1,TRBV13,CASSSLQGATYEQYF,TGTGCCAGCAGCTCCCTACAGGGGGCCACCTACGAGCAGTACTTC
TRBJ1-1,14,.,.,TRBV11-3,CASSLGSMNTEAFF,TGTGCCAGCAGCTTGGGCTCAATGAACACTGAAGCTTTCTTT
TRBJ2-2,16,once,TRBD2,TRBV18,CASSRVIAGNTGELFF,TGTGCCAGCTCACGGGTGATAGCGGGGAACACCGGGGAGCTGTTTTTT
TRBJ2-5,13,.,.,TRBV27,CASSLRGWNTQYF,TGTGCCAGCAGTTTACGGGGTTGGAATACCCAGTACTTC
TRBJ2-1,13,.,TRBD2,TRBV11-3,CASSSRGSGRQIF,TGTGCCAGCAGTTCCCGGGGGAGCGGGAGACAAATCTTC
TRBJ1-1,18,once,TRBD1,TRBV27,CASSSVGDRIPGNTEAFF,TGTGCCAGCAGCTCCGTTGGGGACAGGATTCCGGGCAACACTGAAGCTTTCTTT
TRBJ2-1,17,.,.,TRBV7-2,CASSLASRGSSYNEQFF,TGTGCCAGCAGCTTAGCTTCTCGGGGGAGCTCCTACAATGAGCAGTTCTTC
TRBJ1-5,14,.,.,TRBV30,CAWSPDISNQPQHF,TGTGCCTGGAGTCCGGACATTAGCAATCAGCCCCAGCATTTT
TRBJ1-4,12,.,.,TRBV30,CAWSISGVKLFF,TGTGCCTGGAGTATTTCAGGGGTGAAACTGTTTTTT
TRBJ2-7,15,.,.,TRBV2,CASSDTRQVTYEQYF,TGTGCCAGCAGTGATACAAGGCAGGTGACCTACGAGCAGTACTTC
TRBJ2-2,16,.,TRBD2,TRBV19,CASSPPGLARTGELFF,TGTGCCAGTAGTCCCCCGGGACTAGCGAGAACCGGGGAGCTGTTTTTT
TRBJ1-1,14,.,.,TRBV6-5,CASSPRHSEYEAFF,TGTGCCAGCAGTCCCCGACACTCCGAGTATGAAGCTTTCTTT
TRBJ1-5,14,.,.,TRBV2,CASSEALDNQPQHF,TGTGCCAGCAGTGAAGCTCTAGATAATCAGCCCCAGCATTTT
TRBJ1-4,15,.,TRBD1,TRBV3-1/TRBV3-2,CASSQNVEGQEKLFF,TGTGCCAGCAGCCAAAATGTGGAGGGACAGGAAAAACTGTTTTTT
TRBJ2-1,11,.,.,TRBV18,CASSLADEQFF,TGTGCCAGCTCACTGGCGGATGAGCAGTTCTTC
TRBJ2-5,14,.,.,TRBV6-1,CASSEETALETQYF,TGTGCCAGCAGTGAAGAGACAGCCTTAGAGACCCAGTACTTC
TRBJ2-1,15,.,.,TRBV29-1,CSVELRGLSYNEQFF,TGCAGCGTTGAGCTCAGGGGATTGTCCTACAATGAGCAGTTCTTC
TRBJ2-7,16,.,TRBD2,TRBV11-2,CASSLSSGRLYYEQYF,TGTGCCAGCAGCTTGTCCAGCGGGAGGCTCTACTACGAGCAGTACTTC
TRBJ2-3,17,.,TRBD2,TRBV3-1/TRBV3-2,CASTPVLLAEPTDTQYF,TGTGCCAGCACCCCAGTCTTACTAGCGGAGCCCACAGATACGCAGTATTTT
TRBJ2-7,18,.,TRBD2,TRBV28,CASPTSSGLAGAWDEQYF,TGTGCCAGTCCAACCTCGTCGGGACTAGCGGGAGCCTGGGACGAGCAGTACTTC
TRBJ2-3,15,.,.,TRBV7-6,CASSPLQISTDTQYF,TGTGCCAGCAGCCCCCTTCAGATTAGCACAGATACGCAGTATTTT
TRBJ2-5,16,.,TRBD2,TRBV24-1,CATSDWTSGPLGTQYF,TGTGCCACCAGTGACTGGACTAGCGGGCCCCTTGGGACCCAGTACTTC
TRBJ1-5,15,.,.,TRBV28,CASSPSGGAGQPQHF,TGTGCCAGCAGTCCCAGCGGGGGGGCGGGACAGCCCCAGCATTTT
TRBJ1-6,16,few,.,TRBV4-1,CASSRAPTGTNSPLHF,TGCGCCAGCAGCCGAGCCCCCACAGGGACTAATTCACCCCTCCACTTT
TRBJ2-7,15,.,TRBD2,TRBV19,CASSHQREEAYEQYF,TGTGCCAGTAGTCATCAGCGGGAGGAGGCCTACGAGCAGTACTTC
TRBJ2-3,14,.,.,TRBV4-1,CASSQGGGGDTQYF,TGCGCCAGCAGCCAAGGGGGCGGAGGGGATACGCAGTATTTT
TRBJ1-1,12,.,.,TRBV28,CASSLQVTEAFF,TGTGCCAGCAGTTTACAGGTCACTGAAGCTTTCTTT
TRBJ2-7,14,.,.,TRBV20-1,CSASFGAGANEQYF,TGCAGTGCTAGTTTTGGGGCAGGGGCGAACGAGCAGTACTTC
TRBJ2-7,12,few,.,TRBV28,CASSLIGQEQYF,TGTGCCAGCAGTCTCATCGGACAAGAGCAGTACTTC
TRBJ2-2,12,.,.,TRBV7-3,CASSLAGGELFF,TGTGCCAGCAGCCTTGCGGGAGGGGAGCTGTTTTTT
TRBJ1-2,13,.,.,TRBV2,CASSERGVRGYTF,TGTGCCAGCAGTGAACGCGGAGTGAGAGGCTACACCTTC
TRBJ2-7,15,few,TRBD2,TRBV5-1,CASSSVLAGGDEQYF,TGCGCCAGCAGCTCTGTCCTAGCGGGAGGGGACGAGCAGTACTTC
TRBJ1-4,16,.,TRBD1,TRBV5-8,CASSPGQVSSNEKLFF,TGTGCCAGCAGCCCCGGACAGGTCTCTTCTAATGAAAAACTGTTTTTT
TRBJ1-2,15,.,TRBD1,TRBV3-1/TRBV3-2,CASSPRDRNGYGYTF,TGTGCCAGCAGCCCCCGGGACAGGAACGGCTATGGCTACACCTTC
TRBJ2-5,13,.,TRBD1,TRBV9,CASSVGGQETQYF,TGTGCCAGCAGCGTAGGGGGACAGGAGACCCAGTACTTC
TRBJ1-2,16,.,TRBD1,TRBV19,CASSITMGQGVDGYTF,TGTGCCAGTAGTATAACGATGGGACAGGGGGTGGATGGCTACACCTTC
TRBJ2-1,14,once,TRBD1,TRBV7-7,CASSTGTGDNEQFF,TGTGCTAGCAGTACCGGGACAGGGGACAATGAGCAGTTCTTC
TRBJ2-1,15,.,TRBD2,TRBV5-1,CASSSVGGRFGEQFF,TGCGCCAGCAGCTCCGTGGGGGGGAGGTTCGGTGAGCAGTTCTTC
TRBJ2-3,17,.,TRBD2,TRBV13,CASSPPSTSGSEDTQYF,TGTGCCAGCAGCCCCCCCTCGACTAGCGGGAGTGAGGATACGCAGTATTTT
TRBJ2-2,19,.,.,TRBV10-3,CAISEFGVSGPPYTGELFF,TGTGCCATCAGTGAGTTTGGGGTTAGCGGCCCGCCCTACACCGGGGAGCTGTTTTTT
TRBJ2-7,13,few,TRBD2,TRBV29-1,CSVGGGSPYEQYF,TGCAGCGTTGGGGGAGGGAGCCCCTACGAGCAGTACTTC
TRBJ2-5,17,.,TRBD2,TRBV30,CAWSASGRGRVGETQYF,TGTGCCTGGAGTGCCTCCGGGAGGGGGAGGGTAGGAGAGACCCAGTACTTC
TRBJ2-3,17,.,TRBD2,TRBV9,CASSVVGSGSHTDTQYF,TGTGCCAGCAGCGTAGTGGGTAGCGGGAGCCACACAGATACGCAGTATTTT
TRBJ2-1,15,.,TRBD2,TRBV3-1/TRBV3-2,CASSLGLAEYNEQFF,TGTGCCAGCAGCCTAGGACTAGCGGAGTACAATGAGCAGTTCTTC
TRBJ1-1,14,once,.,TRBV19,CASSPWELNTEAFF,TGTGCCAGTAGTCCCTGGGAGCTGAACACTGAAGCTTTCTTT
TRBJ2-1,17,.,.,TRBV18,CASSPSTRVSSYNEQFF,TGTGCCAGCTCACCATCGACTCGTGTAAGCTCCTACAATGAGCAGTTCTTC
TRBJ2-3,16,.,TRBD2,TRBV28,CASPPGGRGGTDTQYF,TGTGCCAGCCCCCCGGGAGGGAGAGGGGGCACAGATACGCAGTATTTT
TRBJ1-3,14,.,TRBD1,TRBV6-1,CASSTGQEGDTIYF,TGTGCCAGCAGTACCGGACAGGAAGGGGACACCATATATTTT
TRBJ2-1,16,.,TRBD2,TRBV25-1,CASGRLAGGTRDEQFF,TGTGCCAGCGGAAGACTAGCGGGAGGGACTCGGGATGAGCAGTTCTTC
TRBJ2-7,14,.,.,TRBV9,CASSVVGETYEQYF,TGTGCCAGCAGCGTAGTAGGGGAAACCTACGAGCAGTACTTC
TRBJ2-3,15,.,TRBD2,TRBV24-1,CATSDLRGGADTQYF,TGTGCCACCAGTGACTTGCGGGGGGGAGCAGATACGCAGTATTTT
TRBJ1-4,13,.,.,TRBV24-1,CATSRAGGEKLFF,TGTGCCACCAGCCGGGCCGGAGGGGAAAAACTGTTTTTT
TRBJ1-1,12,.,.,TRBV28,CASSAGNTEAFF,TGTGCCAGCAGTGCCGGGAACACTGAAGCTTTCTTT
TRBJ2-7,17,.,.,TRBV21-1,CASSKEVDGTSVYEQYF,TGTGCCAGCAGCAAAGAAGTCGACGGAACTAGCGTTTACGAGCAGTACTTC
TRBJ2-2,13,.,.,TRBV3-1/TRBV3-2,CASSQDSTGELFF,TGTGCCAGCAGCCAGGACTCCACCGGGGAGCTGTTTTTT
TRBJ1-2,15,.,TRBD1,TRBV10-3,CAISVNKGALNGYTF,TGTGCCATCAGTGTGAATAAGGGGGCGCTGAATGGCTACACCTTC
TRBJ2-7,15,.,.,TRBV19,CASSMRGQVDYEQYF,TGTGCCAGTAGTATGCGGGGGCAGGTAGACTACGAGCAGTACTTC
TRBJ2-3,14,.,.,TRBV6-2/TRBV6-3,CASSSGFGTDTQYF,TGTGCCAGCAGTTCAGGCTTTGGCACAGATACGCAGTATTTT
TRBJ1-1,14,.,TRBD1,TRBV5-8,CASSRSGTGYEAFF,TGTGCCAGCAGCAGGTCCGGGACAGGGTATGAAGCTTTCTTT